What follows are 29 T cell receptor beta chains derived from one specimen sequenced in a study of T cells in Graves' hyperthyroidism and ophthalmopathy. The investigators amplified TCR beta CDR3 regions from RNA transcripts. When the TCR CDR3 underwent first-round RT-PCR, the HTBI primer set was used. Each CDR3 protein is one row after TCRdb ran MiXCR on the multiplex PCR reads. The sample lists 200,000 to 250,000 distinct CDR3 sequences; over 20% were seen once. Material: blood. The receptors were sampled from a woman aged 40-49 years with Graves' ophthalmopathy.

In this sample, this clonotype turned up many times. Here the CDR3 DNA reads TGTGCCAGCGGTCGTCTGGGGGCGAAAGGAAACACCATATATTTT. Translating it yields CASGRLGAKGNTIYF. The rearrangement links TRBV6-1 to TRBJ1-3; weak D call: TRBD1 (6 bases). The CDR3 totals 15 residues. Germline V gene lookup returns CDR1 MNHNS and CDR2 SASEGT. V was cut by 8 bases and J by 4 bases, with 18 bases left in between.

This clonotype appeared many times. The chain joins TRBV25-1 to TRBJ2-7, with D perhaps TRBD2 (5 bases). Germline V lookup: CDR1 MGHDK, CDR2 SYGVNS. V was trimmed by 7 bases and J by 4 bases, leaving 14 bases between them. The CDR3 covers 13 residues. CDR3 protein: CASKRSGEYEQYF. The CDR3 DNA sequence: TGTGCCAGCAAGCGGTCGGGCGAATACGAGCAGTACTTC.

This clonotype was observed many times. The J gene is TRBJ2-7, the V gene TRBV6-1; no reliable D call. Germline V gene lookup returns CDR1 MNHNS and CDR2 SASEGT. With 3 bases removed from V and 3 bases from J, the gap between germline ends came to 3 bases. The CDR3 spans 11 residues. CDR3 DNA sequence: TGTGCCAGCAGTGACCACTACGAGCAGTACTTC. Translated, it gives CASSDHYEQYF.

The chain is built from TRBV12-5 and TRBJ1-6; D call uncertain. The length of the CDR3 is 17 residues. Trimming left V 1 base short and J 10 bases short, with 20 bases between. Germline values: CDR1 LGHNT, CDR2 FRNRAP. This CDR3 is CASGLAQSSALTSPLHF. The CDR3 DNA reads TGTGCTAGTGGTTTGGCCCAATCGTCGGCGTTGACATCACCCCTCCACTTT.

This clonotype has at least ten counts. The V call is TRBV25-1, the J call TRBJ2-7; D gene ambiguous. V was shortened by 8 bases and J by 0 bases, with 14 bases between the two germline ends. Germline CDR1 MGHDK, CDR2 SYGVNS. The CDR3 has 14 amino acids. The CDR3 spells CASGSGSSSYEQYF. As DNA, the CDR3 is TGTGCCAGCGGATCGGGTTCAAGCTCCTACGAGCAGTACTTC.

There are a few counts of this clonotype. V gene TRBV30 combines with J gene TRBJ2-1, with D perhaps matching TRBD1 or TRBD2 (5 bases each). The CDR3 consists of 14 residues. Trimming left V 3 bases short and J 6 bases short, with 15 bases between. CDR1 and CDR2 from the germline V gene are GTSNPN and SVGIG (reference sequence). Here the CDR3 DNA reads TGTGCCTGGAGAGGGCAGGGTGGGGGCAATGAGCAGTTCTTC. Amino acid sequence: CAWRGQGGGNEQFF.

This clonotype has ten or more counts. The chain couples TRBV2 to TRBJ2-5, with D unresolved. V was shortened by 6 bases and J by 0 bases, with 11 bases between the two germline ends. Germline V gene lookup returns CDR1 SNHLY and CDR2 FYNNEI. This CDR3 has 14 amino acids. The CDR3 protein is CASSPGTDQETQYF. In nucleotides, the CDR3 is TGTGCCAGCAGCCCGGGCACAGACCAAGAGACCCAGTACTTC.

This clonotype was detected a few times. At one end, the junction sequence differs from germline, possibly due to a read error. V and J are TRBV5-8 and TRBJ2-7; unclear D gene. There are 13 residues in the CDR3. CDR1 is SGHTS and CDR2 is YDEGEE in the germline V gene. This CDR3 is CTSSSRHSYEQYF. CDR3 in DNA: TGTACCAGCAGCTCCAGACACTCCTACGAGCAGTACTTC.

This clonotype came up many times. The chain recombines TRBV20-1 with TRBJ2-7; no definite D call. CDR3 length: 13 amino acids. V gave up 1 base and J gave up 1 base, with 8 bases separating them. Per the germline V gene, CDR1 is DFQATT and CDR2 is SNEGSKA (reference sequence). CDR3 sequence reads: CSARVESSYEQYF. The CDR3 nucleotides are TGCAGTGCTAGAGTAGAGAGTTCCTACGAGCAGTACTTC.

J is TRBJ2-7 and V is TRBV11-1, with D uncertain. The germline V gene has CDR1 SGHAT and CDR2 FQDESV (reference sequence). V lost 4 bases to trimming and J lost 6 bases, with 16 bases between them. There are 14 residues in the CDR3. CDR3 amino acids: CASSSDNLAREQYF. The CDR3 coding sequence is TGTGCCAGCAGCTCAGACAACCTGGCCCGCGAGCAGTACTTC.

CDR3 in DNA: TGTGCCAGCAGCTTAGAGCGCGGGCCCTACGGCGAGCAGTACTTC. It translates to CASSLERGPYGEQYF. The chain carries TRBV7-2 and TRBJ2-7; D possibly corresponds to TRBD2 (5 bases). CDR1 is SGHTA and CDR2 is FQGNSA in the germline V gene. This CDR3 has 15 amino acids. Trimming shortened V by 1 base and J by 6 bases, and 16 bases separated the two germline ends.

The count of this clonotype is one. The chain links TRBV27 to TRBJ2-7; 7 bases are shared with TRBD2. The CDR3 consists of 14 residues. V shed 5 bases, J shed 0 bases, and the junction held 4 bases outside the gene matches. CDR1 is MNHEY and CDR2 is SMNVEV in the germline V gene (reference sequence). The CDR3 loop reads CASSQGGPSYEQYF. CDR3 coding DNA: TGTGCCAGCAGTCAGGGAGGGCCCTCCTACGAGCAGTACTTC.

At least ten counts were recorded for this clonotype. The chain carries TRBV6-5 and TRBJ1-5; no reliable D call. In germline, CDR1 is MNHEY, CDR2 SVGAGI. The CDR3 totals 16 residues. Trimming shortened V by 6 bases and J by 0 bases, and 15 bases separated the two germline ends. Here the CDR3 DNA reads TGTGCCAGCAGCGGACCCGCCGAGGGTAGCAATCAGCCCCAGCATTTT. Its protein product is CASSGPAEGSNQPQHF.

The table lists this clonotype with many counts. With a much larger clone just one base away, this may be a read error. The CDR3: CASSLYGNQPQHF. Written as DNA, the CDR3 is TGTGCCAGCAGTTTGTACGGCAATCAGCCCCAGCATTTT. The gene calls are TRBV28 and TRBJ1-5, with no clear D. The germline V gene encodes CDR1 MDHEN and CDR2 SYDVKM. The V end lost 3 bases, the J end lost 2 bases, and 5 bases lay between the germline ends. The CDR3 has 13 residues.

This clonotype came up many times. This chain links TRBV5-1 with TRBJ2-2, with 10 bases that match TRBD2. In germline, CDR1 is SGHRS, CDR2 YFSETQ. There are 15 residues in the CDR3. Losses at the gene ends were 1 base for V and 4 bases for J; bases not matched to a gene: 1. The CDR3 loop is CASSLSGRATGELFF. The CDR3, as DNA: TGCGCCAGCAGCTTGAGCGGGAGGGCCACCGGGGAGCTGTTTTTT.

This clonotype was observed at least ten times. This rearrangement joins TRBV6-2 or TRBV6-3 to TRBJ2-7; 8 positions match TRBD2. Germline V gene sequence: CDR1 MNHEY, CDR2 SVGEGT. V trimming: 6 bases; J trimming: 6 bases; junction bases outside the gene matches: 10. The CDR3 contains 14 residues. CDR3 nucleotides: TGTGCCAGCAGGGGACTAGTTTTTGTCGCCGAGCAGTACTTC. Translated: CASRGLVFVAEQYF.

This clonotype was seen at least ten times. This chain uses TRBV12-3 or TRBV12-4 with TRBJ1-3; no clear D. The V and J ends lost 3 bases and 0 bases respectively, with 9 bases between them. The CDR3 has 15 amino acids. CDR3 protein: CASSFDGSSGNTIYF. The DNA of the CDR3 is TGTGCCAGCAGTTTCGACGGTTCCTCTGGAAACACCATATATTTT.

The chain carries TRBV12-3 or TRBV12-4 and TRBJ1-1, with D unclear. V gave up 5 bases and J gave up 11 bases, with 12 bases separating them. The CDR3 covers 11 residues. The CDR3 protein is CASSLVGLAFF. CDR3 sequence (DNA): TGTGCCAGCAGTCTAGTGGGGTTGGCTTTCTTT.

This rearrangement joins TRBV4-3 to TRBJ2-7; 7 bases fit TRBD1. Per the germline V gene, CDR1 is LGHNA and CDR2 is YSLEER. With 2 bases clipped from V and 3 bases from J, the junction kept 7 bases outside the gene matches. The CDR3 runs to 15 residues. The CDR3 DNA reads TGCGCCAGCAGCCAAAACCGGGACAGCTACTACGAGCAGTACTTC. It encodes CASSQNRDSYYEQYF.

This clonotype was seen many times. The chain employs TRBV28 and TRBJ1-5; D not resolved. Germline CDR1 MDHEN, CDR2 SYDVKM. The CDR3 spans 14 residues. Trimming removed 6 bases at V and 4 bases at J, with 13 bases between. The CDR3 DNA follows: TGTGCCAGCAGGTGGCCCGCGAGGAATCAGCCCCAGCATTTT. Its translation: CASRWPARNQPQHF.

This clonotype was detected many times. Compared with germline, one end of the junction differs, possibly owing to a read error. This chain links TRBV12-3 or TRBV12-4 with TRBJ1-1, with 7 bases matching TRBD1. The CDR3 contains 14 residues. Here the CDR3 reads CASSTRAGTAEAFF. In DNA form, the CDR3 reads TGTGCCAGCAGCACCCGGGCGGGGACAGCTGAGGCTTTCTTT.

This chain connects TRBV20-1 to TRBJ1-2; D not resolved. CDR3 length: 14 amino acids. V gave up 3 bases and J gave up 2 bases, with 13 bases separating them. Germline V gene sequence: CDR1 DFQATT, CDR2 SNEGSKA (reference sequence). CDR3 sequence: CSARTQALNYGYTF. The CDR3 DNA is TGCAGTGCTAGGACACAAGCGCTGAACTATGGCTACACCTTC.

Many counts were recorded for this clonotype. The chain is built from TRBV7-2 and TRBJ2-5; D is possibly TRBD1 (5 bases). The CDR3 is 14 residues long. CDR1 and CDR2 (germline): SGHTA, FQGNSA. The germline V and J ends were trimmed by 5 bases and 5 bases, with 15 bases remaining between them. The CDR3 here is CASSLQVGRETQYF. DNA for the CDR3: TGTGCCAGCAGCCTACAGGTCGGGCGGGAGACCCAGTACTTC. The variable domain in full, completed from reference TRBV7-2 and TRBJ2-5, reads GAGVSQSPSNKVTEKGKDVELRCDPISGHTALYWYRQSLGQGLEFLIYFQGNSAPDKSGLPSDRFSAERTGGSVSTLTIQRTQQEDSAVYLCASSLQVGRETQYFGPGTRLLVL.

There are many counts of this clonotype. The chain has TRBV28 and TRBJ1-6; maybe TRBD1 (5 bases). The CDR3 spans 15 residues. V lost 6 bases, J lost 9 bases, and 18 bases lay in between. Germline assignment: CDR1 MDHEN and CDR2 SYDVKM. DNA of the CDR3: TGTGCCAGCAGCTCTACCGCAGGGACTGGTTCACCCCTCCACTTT. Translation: CASSSTAGTGSPLHF.

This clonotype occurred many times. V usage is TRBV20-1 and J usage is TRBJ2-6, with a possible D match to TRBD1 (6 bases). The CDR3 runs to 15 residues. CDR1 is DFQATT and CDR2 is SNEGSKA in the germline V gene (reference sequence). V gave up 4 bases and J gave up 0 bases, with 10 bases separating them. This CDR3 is CSANKGGSGANVLTF. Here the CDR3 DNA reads TGCAGTGCTAACAAAGGGGGCTCTGGGGCCAACGTCCTGACTTTC.

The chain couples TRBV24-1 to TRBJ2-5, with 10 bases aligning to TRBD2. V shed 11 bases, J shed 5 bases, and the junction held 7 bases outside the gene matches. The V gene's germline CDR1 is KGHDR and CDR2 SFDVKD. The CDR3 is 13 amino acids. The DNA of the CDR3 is TGTGCCATTAGCGGGGGGTCGCAGGAGACCCAGTACTTC. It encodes CAISGGSQETQYF.

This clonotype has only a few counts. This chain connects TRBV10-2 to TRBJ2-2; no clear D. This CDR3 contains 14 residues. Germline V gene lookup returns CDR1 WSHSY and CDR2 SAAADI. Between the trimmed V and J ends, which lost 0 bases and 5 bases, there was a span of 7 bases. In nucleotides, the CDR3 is TGCGCCAGCAGTGAGTCGCGAGTTACCGGGGAGCTGTTTTTT. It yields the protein CASSESRVTGELFF.

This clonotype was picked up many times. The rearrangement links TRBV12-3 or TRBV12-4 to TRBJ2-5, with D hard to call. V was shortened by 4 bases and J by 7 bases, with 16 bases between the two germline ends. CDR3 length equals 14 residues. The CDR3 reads CASSWPSDGRTQYF. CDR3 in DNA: TGTGCCAGCAGTTGGCCCTCGGACGGCCGGACCCAGTACTTC.

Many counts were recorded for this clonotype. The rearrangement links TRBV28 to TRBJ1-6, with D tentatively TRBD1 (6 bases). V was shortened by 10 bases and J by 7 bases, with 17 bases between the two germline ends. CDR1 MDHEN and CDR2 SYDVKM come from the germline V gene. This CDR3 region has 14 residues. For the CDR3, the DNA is TGTGCCACCTCGAGTGGGGGCACAAATTCACCCCTCCACTTT. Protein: CATSSGGTNSPLHF.